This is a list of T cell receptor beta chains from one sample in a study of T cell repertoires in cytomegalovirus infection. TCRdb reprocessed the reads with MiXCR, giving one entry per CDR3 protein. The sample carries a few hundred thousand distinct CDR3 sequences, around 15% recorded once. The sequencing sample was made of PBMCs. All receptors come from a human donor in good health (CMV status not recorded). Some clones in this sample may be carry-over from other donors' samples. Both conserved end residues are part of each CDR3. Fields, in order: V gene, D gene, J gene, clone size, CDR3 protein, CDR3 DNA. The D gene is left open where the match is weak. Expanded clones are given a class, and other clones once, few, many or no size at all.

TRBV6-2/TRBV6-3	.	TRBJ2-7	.	CASRPAGSSAYEQYF	TGTGCCAGCAGACCAGCAGGGAGCTCGGCCTACGAGCAGTACTTC
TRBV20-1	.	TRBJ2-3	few	CSAVSGSTATDTQYF	TGCAGTGCCGTATCGGGTAGTACGGCCACAGATACGCAGTATTTT
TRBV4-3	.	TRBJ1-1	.	CASSRLGWTEAFF	TGCGCCAGCAGCCGCCTAGGGTGGACTGAAGCTTTCTTT
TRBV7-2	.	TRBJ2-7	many	CASSPLMTGEQYF	TGTGCCAGCAGCCCACTTATGACGGGGGAGCAGTACTTC
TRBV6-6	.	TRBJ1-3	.	CASSYFSIQPERRNTIYF	TGTGCCAGCAGTTACTTTAGCATCCAACCGGAAAGGCGAAACACCATATATTTT
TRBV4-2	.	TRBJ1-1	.	CASSQTTWNTEAFF	TGTGCCAGCAGCCAAACGACGTGGAACACTGAAGCTTTCTTT
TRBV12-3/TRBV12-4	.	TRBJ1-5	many	CASSLEVGGDNQPQHF	TGTGCCAGCAGTTTAGAGGTTGGTGGGGACAATCAGCCCCAGCATTTT
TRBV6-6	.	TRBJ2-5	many	CASSTGTDLRETQYF	TGTGCCAGCAGTACCGGGACGGACCTCAGGGAGACCCAGTACTTC
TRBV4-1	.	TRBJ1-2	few	CASSQAPAPEGGYTF	TGCGCCAGCAGCCAAGCCCCGGCTCCCGAGGGGGGCTACACCTTC
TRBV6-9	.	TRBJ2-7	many	CARRSRTDHYEQYF	TGTGCCCGACGTTCAAGGACGGATCACTACGAGCAGTACTTC
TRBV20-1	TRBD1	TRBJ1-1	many	CSAKSLTGVRIEAFF	TGCAGTGCTAAGTCTTTGACAGGGGTCAGGATTGAAGCTTTCTTT
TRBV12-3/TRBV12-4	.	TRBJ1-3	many	CASTPDGARGNTIYF	TGTGCCAGCACGCCGGACGGGGCTCGTGGAAACACCATATATTTT
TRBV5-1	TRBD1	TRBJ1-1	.	CASSSGQGVNTEAFF	TGCGCCAGCAGCTCCGGACAGGGGGTGAACACTGAAGCTTTCTTT
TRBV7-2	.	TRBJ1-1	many	CASSLLNKNTEAFF	TGTGCCAGCAGCTTACTTAACAAGAACACTGAAGCTTTCTTT
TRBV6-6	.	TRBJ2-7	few	CASMGPRGSYEQYF	TGTGCCAGCATGGGGCCGCGGGGATCCTACGAGCAGTACTTC
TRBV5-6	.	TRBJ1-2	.	CASSFLDVRGTHGYTF	TGTGCCAGCAGCTTTTTGGATGTCAGGGGAACGCATGGCTACACCTTC
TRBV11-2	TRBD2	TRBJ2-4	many	CASSFSGSEYIQYF	TGTGCCAGCAGCTTCAGCGGGAGTGAGTACATTCAGTACTTC
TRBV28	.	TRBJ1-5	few	CASSFAGPVNQPQHF	TGTGCCAGCAGTTTCGCCGGGCCCGTCAATCAGCCCCAGCATTTT
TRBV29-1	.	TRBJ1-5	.	CSVEEARSGPQHF	TGCAGCGTTGAAGAGGCGCGGTCCGGGCCCCAGCATTTT
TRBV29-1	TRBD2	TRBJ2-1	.	CSTGLVPYNEQFF	TGCAGCACGGGACTAGTCCCCTACAATGAGCAGTTCTTC
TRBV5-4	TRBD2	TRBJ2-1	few	CASSLEAGDYNEQFF	TGTGCCAGCAGCTTGGAAGCGGGAGACTACAATGAGCAGTTCTTC
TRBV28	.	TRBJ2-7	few	CASTLEGSYEQYF	TGTGCCAGCACCCTCGAGGGCTCCTACGAGCAGTACTTC
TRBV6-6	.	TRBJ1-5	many	CASDRGGRNQPQHF	TGTGCCAGTGATCGCGGGGGGCGAAATCAGCCCCAGCATTTT
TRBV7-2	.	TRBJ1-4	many	CASSLAPTPGDEKLFF	TGTGCCAGCAGCTTAGCCCCGACCCCGGGTGATGAAAAACTGTTTTTT
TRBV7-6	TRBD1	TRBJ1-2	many	CASSLNAQGARGYTF	TGTGCCAGCAGCTTAAATGCACAGGGGGCGCGTGGCTACACCTTC